Following are 31 T cell receptor beta chains from one sample sequenced in a study of identical twins. One entry per CDR3 protein results from TCRdb running MiXCR on the 5' RACE reads. The sample includes approximately 620,000 distinct CDR3 sequences, 8% to 9% of them seen just once. The same data also went into a second study, on yellow fever vaccine responses in identical twins.

Sequencing was done on a sample of PBMCs. Every receptor here comes from a woman in her late teens or twenties in good health.

On this clonotype: The junction and the germline gene differ at one end; a read error may be behind it. This sequence joins TRBV5-5 and TRBJ2-7; D possibly corresponds to TRBD2 (5 bases). Germline V gives CDR1 SGHKS, CDR2 YYEKEE (reference sequence). This CDR3 contains 13 residues. The CDR3 loop is CAISRGEYYEQYF. For the CDR3, the DNA is TGTGCCATCAGCCGTGGGGAGTATTACGAGCAGTACTTC.

This chain uses TRBV20-1 with TRBJ2-2; 10 nucleotides line up with TRBD2. V dropped 0 bases and J dropped 6; count of bases not matched to a gene: 4. CDR3 length: 15 residues. Germline V gene lookup returns CDR1 DFQATT and CDR2 SNEGSKA (reference sequence). CDR3 nucleotide sequence: TGCAGTGCTAGAGATACGACTAGCGGGCCCGGGGAGCTGTTTTTT. It encodes CSARDTTSGPGELFF.

The V gene is TRBV20-1, the J gene TRBJ2-1; possible D gene TRBD2, 6 bases. This CDR3 is built from 14 residues. Per the germline V gene, CDR1 is DFQATT and CDR2 is SNEGSKA (reference sequence). V lost 3 bases and J 4 bases, leaving 13 bases between the germline ends. As DNA, the CDR3 is TGCAGTGCTAGTTGGCAGGGAGGTTACAATGAGCAGTTCTTC. Amino acid sequence: CSASWQGGYNEQFF.

The chain is built from TRBV2 and TRBJ1-2, with TRBD1 matching over 7 bases. Trimming removed 6 bases from V and 0 bases from J; junction bases left unmatched: 1. CDR3 length equals 13 residues. Looked up from germline, CDR1 is SNHLY and CDR2 is FYNNEI. The CDR3 DNA reads TGTGCCAGCAGAGGGACAGCTAACTATGGCTACACCTTC. Translating it yields CASRGTANYGYTF.

This chain joins TRBV28 and TRBJ2-7, with D perhaps matching TRBD1 (5 bases). Deletions cut 5 bases from V and 3 bases from J, with 11 bases between. In germline, CDR1 is MDHEN, CDR2 SYDVKM. This CDR3 region has 13 residues. The CDR3 spells CASSDSGIYEQYF. The CDR3 DNA reads TGTGCCAGCAGTGACTCAGGGATCTACGAGCAGTACTTC.

The chain combines TRBV7-9 with TRBJ2-5; D unclear. Germline loops: CDR1 SEHNR, CDR2 FQNEAQ (reference sequence). V was pared by 2 bases and J by 5 bases, with 9 bases between. This CDR3 has 13 amino acids. CDR3 protein: CASSLSLTETQYF. The CDR3 DNA reads as TGTGCCAGCAGCTTAAGTTTGACGGAGACCCAGTACTTC.

This clonotype was counted between two and nine times. The V and J genes are TRBV3-1 and TRBJ2-2; D might be TRBD1 (7 bases). Trimming cost V 7 bases and J 6 bases, with 15 bases left between them. The germline CDR1 and CDR2 sequences are LGHDT and YNNKEL (reference sequence). The CDR3 runs 14 residues. The CDR3 region is CASTGGRGAGELFF. DNA of the CDR3: TGTGCCAGCACCGGGGGCAGGGGGGCCGGGGAGCTGTTTTTT.

This clonotype occurred many times. The chain uses TRBV5-1 and TRBJ2-1; D gene unclear. V lost 1 base and J lost 0, with 8 bases in between. The CDR3 is made up of 15 amino acids. The germline CDR1 and CDR2 sequences are SGHRS and YFSETQ. CDR3 sequence (DNA): TGCGCCAGCAGCTTGTCCGTCAGCTCCTACAATGAGCAGTTCTTC. Its protein product is CASSLSVSSYNEQFF.

This clonotype was seen only a few times. The V gene is TRBV27, the J gene TRBJ2-3; the match to TRBD2 covers 7 bases. This CDR3 spans 14 amino acids. Losses at the gene ends were 5 bases for V and 7 bases for J; bases not matched to a gene: 9. From germline, CDR1 is MNHEY and CDR2 SMNVEV (reference sequence). The DNA for the CDR3 is TGTGCCAGCAGTGACCCCGGGACTACCTATACGCAGTATTTT. This translates into CASSDPGTTYTQYF.

This clonotype was picked up a small number of times. This chain joins TRBV6-1 and TRBJ2-1; 8 positions agree with TRBD1. The CDR3 has 14 residues. CDR1 and CDR2 (germline): MNHNS, SASEGT. V lost 8 bases and J lost 3; bases outside the gene matches: 6. CDR3 nucleotides: TGTGCCAGCGGTCAGGGGGCAGGCTACAATGAGCAGTTCTTC. Protein sequence: CASGQGAGYNEQFF.

The chain recombines TRBV6-6 with TRBJ2-7; D is uncertain. The length of the CDR3 is 13 residues. Trimming left V 6 bases short and J 1 base short, with 10 bases between. Looked up from germline, CDR1 is MNHNY and CDR2 is SVGAGI (reference sequence). Here the CDR3 DNA reads TGTGCCAGCAGGCGCGGACCATCCTACGAGCAGTACTTC. Translated: CASRRGPSYEQYF.

This clonotype has more than one count but fewer than ten. CDR3 DNA: TGTGCCAGCAGCTTAGAAGATGACAGGGACTACTATGGCTACACCTTC. This encodes CASSLEDDRDYYGYTF. This chain joins TRBV7-2 and TRBJ1-2, with TRBD1 matching 7 bases. J gave up 3 bases and V 1 base, and 8 bases lay outside the gene matches. There are 16 residues in the CDR3. Germline V gene lookup returns CDR1 SGHTA and CDR2 FQGNSA. Supplemented by reference TRBV7-2 and TRBJ1-2, the full variable domain reads GAGVSQSPSNKVTEKGKDVELRCDPISGHTALYWYRQSLGQGLEFLIYFQGNSAPDKSGLPSDRFSAERTGGSVSTLTIQRTQQEDSAVYLCASSLEDDRDYYGYTFGSGTRLTVV.

This clonotype was seen repeatedly, ten times or more. The rearrangement links TRBV7-2 to TRBJ2-4; TRBD2 matches 11 bases. This CDR3 spans 16 amino acids. The germline gives CDR1 SGHTA, CDR2 FQGNSA. Trimming at V came to 5 bases and at J to 3 bases, leaving 6 bases not matched to a gene. CDR3 residues: CASSQSSGGYKNIQYF. The CDR3 DNA reads TGTGCCAGCAGCCAATCTAGCGGGGGGTACAAAAACATTCAGTACTTC.

This clonotype was found many times. V is TRBV10-3 and J is TRBJ1-1, with D possibly TRBD1 on 6 matching bases. This CDR3 contains 16 residues. Trimming stripped 5 bases from V and 1 base from J, with 17 bases between. CDR1 ENHRY and CDR2 SYGVKD come from the germline V gene. CDR3 in amino acids: CAISYGQLDRNTEAFF. DNA of the CDR3: TGTGCCATCAGTTACGGACAGTTGGACCGGAACACTGAAGCTTTCTTT.

In DNA, the CDR3 is TGTGCCAGCAGCGTAGCCCCCGGGCTGACAGCTCAAGAGACCCAGTACTTC. It encodes CASSVAPGLTAQETQYF. V is TRBV9 and J is TRBJ2-5; tentative D call: TRBD1 (5 bases). The CDR3 contains 17 residues. With 0 bases removed from V and 2 bases from J, the gap between germline ends came to 17 bases. In germline, CDR1 is SGDLS, CDR2 YYNGEE.

The chain joins TRBV12-3 or TRBV12-4 to TRBJ2-4; TRBD1 or TRBD2 may be the D gene (5 bases each). Trimming removed 5 bases from V and 5 bases from J, with 19 bases in between. The CDR3 sequence is 16 residues long. CDR3 in amino acids: CASSPPSRGRENIQYF. In DNA form, the CDR3 reads TGTGCCAGCAGTCCCCCATCTAGGGGACGAGAAAACATTCAGTACTTC.

This clonotype has only a few counts. This rearrangement joins TRBV7-9 to TRBJ2-7, with a tentative D call TRBD1 (5 bases). The CDR3 length is 15 residues. Per the germline V gene, CDR1 is SEHNR and CDR2 is FQNEAQ (reference sequence). V was cut by 4 bases and J by 4 bases, with 17 bases left in between. In nucleotides, the CDR3 is TGTGCCAGCAGCTCAACCAGGGCGGTGGGGTACGAGCAGTACTTC. Encoded protein: CASSSTRAVGYEQYF.

The rearrangement links TRBV11-2 to TRBJ2-3, with 11 bases fitting TRBD2. In germline, CDR1 is SGHAT, CDR2 FQNNGV. This CDR3 spans 18 amino acids. V lost 0 bases, J lost 0 bases, and 5 bases stayed unmatched. CDR3: CASSLELAGESSTDTQYF. The CDR3, as DNA: TGTGCCAGCAGCTTAGAACTAGCGGGGGAATCTAGCACAGATACGCAGTATTTT.

This clonotype was picked up a small number of times. The chain couples TRBV4-2 to TRBJ2-7; 7 bases agree with TRBD1. The CDR3 loop spans 15 amino acids. Germline assignment: CDR1 LGHNA and CDR2 YNFKEQ. J was trimmed by 2 bases and V by 2 bases; bases with no gene match: 6. The CDR3 sequence: CASSQRQGVAYEQYF. For the CDR3, the DNA is TGTGCCAGCAGCCAACGTCAGGGGGTGGCCTACGAGCAGTACTTC.

The V gene is TRBV7-9, the J gene TRBJ2-5; no clear D gene. This CDR3 is built from 15 residues. Germline-derived CDR1 and CDR2 are SEHNR and FQNEAQ (reference sequence). V was trimmed by 5 bases and J by 1 base, leaving 14 bases between them. DNA for the CDR3: TGTGCCAGCAGCGCACTAACAAGTCCCCAAGAGACCCAGTACTTC. Translated: CASSALTSPQETQYF.

The chain has TRBV24-1 and TRBJ2-7; the D gene could be TRBD1 or TRBD2 (5 bases each). The V end lost 6 bases, the J end lost 1 base, and 12 bases lay between the germline ends. The germline V gene has CDR1 KGHDR and CDR2 SFDVKD. CDR3 length: 14 amino acids. CDR3 in DNA: TGTGCCACCAGTCAATCTTGGGGGTCCTACGAGCAGTACTTC. It encodes CATSQSWGSYEQYF.

This clonotype was seen at least ten times. The chain is built from TRBV29-1 and TRBJ1-4; D is uncertain. V dropped 8 bases and J dropped 4 bases, with 14 bases sitting between them. Germline V lookup: CDR1 SQVTM, CDR2 ANQGSEA. This CDR3 contains 13 residues. CDR3 sequence: CSFMGRLNEKLFF. The DNA of the CDR3 is TGCAGCTTCATGGGTCGCCTTAATGAAAAACTGTTTTTT.

The chain joins TRBV7-2 to TRBJ2-7; tentative D call: TRBD1 (5 bases). This CDR3 region has 14 residues. With 3 bases removed from V and 2 bases from J, the gap between germline ends came to 11 bases. Germline CDR1 reads SGHTA; CDR2 reads FQGNSA. CDR3 nucleotides: TGTGCCAGCAGCTTCAGACAGACTGCCTACGAGCAGTACTTC. This codes for CASSFRQTAYEQYF.

This clonotype showed up just a few times. The chain has TRBV11-2 and TRBJ2-7, with D perhaps TRBD2 (6 bases). CDR1 and CDR2 (germline): SGHAT, FQNNGV. Trimming took off 5 bases at V and 5 bases at J, with 19 bases between the two ends. The CDR3 loop spans 15 amino acids. In DNA form, the CDR3 reads TGTGCCAGCAGCCCCCTGCGTGGAGCGGGCCACGAGCAGTACTTC. This codes for CASSPLRGAGHEQYF.

This clonotype was found a few times. The rearrangement uses TRBV7-2 and TRBJ1-6; D call uncertain. CDR3 length equals 15 residues. V lost 1 base, J lost 7 bases, and 11 bases lay in between. CDR1 is SGHTA and CDR2 is FQGNSA in the germline V gene. CDR3 amino acids: CASSLGWDGNSPLHF. The CDR3 DNA reads as TGTGCCAGCAGCTTAGGATGGGATGGGAATTCACCCCTCCACTTT.

V and J are TRBV13 and TRBJ2-2, with a possible D match to TRBD1 (6 bases). V dropped 2 bases and J dropped 4 bases, with 17 bases sitting between them. This CDR3 contains 17 residues. CDR1 and CDR2 (germline): PRHDT, FYEKMQ (reference sequence). The CDR3 loop is CASSLMWGQSSTGELFF. DNA of the CDR3: TGTGCCAGCAGCTTAATGTGGGGACAATCGTCCACCGGGGAGCTGTTTTTT.

This chain joins TRBV18 and TRBJ2-5; 9 positions agree with TRBD1. Trimming removed 3 bases from V and 4 bases from J; junction bases left unmatched: 12. Germline V gives CDR1 KGHSH, CDR2 LQKENI. This CDR3 is 17 amino acids long. The CDR3: CASSPVTGGAVGETQYF. The DNA for the CDR3 is TGTGCCAGCTCACCGGTAACAGGGGGCGCCGTCGGAGAGACCCAGTACTTC.

The chain is built from TRBV19 and TRBJ2-2, with D hard to call. Germline loops: CDR1 LNHDA, CDR2 SQIVND (reference sequence). Trimming left V 10 bases short and J 5 bases short, with 17 bases between. This CDR3 region has 14 residues. The CDR3: CATLPPLRTGELFF. The DNA of the CDR3 is TGTGCCACCCTGCCTCCGTTGCGGACCGGGGAGCTGTTTTTT.

This clonotype has just a few counts. The J gene is TRBJ2-1, the V gene TRBV4-3, with 7 positions matching TRBD2. Looked up from germline, CDR1 is LGHNA and CDR2 is YSLEER. The CDR3 is made up of 16 amino acids. The V segment lost 2 bases and the J segment 0 bases; nucleotides outside the gene matches: 4. The CDR3 region has the DNA TGCGCCAGCAGCCAAAGCGGGACCAGCTCCTACAATGAGCAGTTCTTC. It yields the protein CASSQSGTSSYNEQFF.

A few counts support this clonotype. The V gene is TRBV30, the J gene TRBJ2-2; tentatively, D is TRBD1 (6 bases). Germline CDR1 GTSNPN, CDR2 SVGIG (reference sequence). V lost 3 bases, J lost 6 bases, and 11 bases lay in between. The CDR3 runs 13 residues. The CDR3 DNA follows: TGTGCCTGGAGCCAGGGGAAAGCCGGGGAGCTGTTTTTT. Amino acid sequence: CAWSQGKAGELFF.

This sequence joins TRBV18 and TRBJ2-1; 13 bases match TRBD2. Germline CDR1 is KGHSH and CDR2 is LQKENI. CDR3 length: 18 amino acids. The trim removed 2 bases at V and 1 base at J, leaving 5 bases unmatched. The CDR3 DNA reads TGTGCCAGCTCACCAAGGACTAGCGGGGGCTCTTCCTACAATGAGCAGTTCTTC. Translation gives CASSPRTSGGSSYNEQFF.